This T cell receptor (beta chain) was recovered during a study of CD8 T cells in Susac syndrome. The study's findings and limits: By the study's own acknowledgment, its TCR sequencing and HLA analysis included relatively few individuals.

The germline CDR1 and CDR2 sequences are SQVTM and ANQGSEA. V was cut by 6 bases and J by 3 bases, with 18 bases left in between. CDR3 length: 14 amino acids. Random hexamers were used to reverse transcribe an amount of about 0.5 to 1 ug RNA. TCRdb fed the immunoSEQ multiplex PCR reads into MiXCR, producing one record per CDR3 protein. Of fewer than 80,000 distinct CDR3 sequences listed, approximately 94% were seen once; the top ten hold 0.56%. Sequencing of TCR beta was performed on blood CD8+ T cells and on blood CD4+ T cells. The authors negatively isolated CD8+ and CD4+ T cells and FACS-enriched TEMRA cells. In the case of this clonotype: What it recognizes is unknown.

The V gene is TRBV29-1, the J gene TRBJ2-7; the D gene is possibly TRBD1 (5 bases). The TCR originated in a human donor with multiple sclerosis. Sequencing was performed on CD8+ T cells from PBMCs. The CDR3 is CSVTDSSLFYEQYF. The CDR3 DNA reads TGCAGCGTCACAGACAGCAGCTTATTCTACGAGCAGTACTTC.